This TCR beta chain was recorded in a study of graft-versus-host responses after intestinal transplantation. Overall study: Multivisceral, liver-intestinal, or isolated intestinal transplants were given to recipients. Uniformly, recipients were administered anti-thymocyte globulin induction with subsequent tacrolimus and steroids for about 3 years. Notes on the study in general: Present in recipient marrow, GvH clones included some that appeared first in ileum or blood.

Trimming removed 8 bases at V and 7 bases at J, with 14 bases between. This CDR3 comprises 12 residues. Germline CDR1 SEHNR, CDR2 FQNEAQ (reference sequence). Profiled with immunoSEQ multiplex PCR; TCRdb holds only in-frame clones, not every one. Of 60,000 to 80,000 clones listed, less than 95% are singletons. A remark on this clone: Its antigen remains unidentified.

The sample was unstimulated CD8+ T cells sorted from spleen or lymph node cells, taken before intestinal transplant. This clonotype was sampled from a human donor who received an intestinal transplant. The rearrangement uses TRBV7-9 and TRBJ1-1, with unresolved D. CDR3 in amino acids: CASGGWGGEAFF. Written as DNA, the CDR3 is TGTGCCAGCGGTGGGTGGGGAGGTGAAGCTTTCTTT. The whole variable domain, filled in from reference TRBV7-9 and TRBJ1-1, reads DTGVSQNPRHKITKRGQNVTFRCDPISEHNRLYWYRQTLGQGPEFLTYFQNEAQLEKSRLLSDRFSAERPKGSFSTLEIQRTEQGDSAMYLCASGGWGGEAFFGQGTRLTVV.